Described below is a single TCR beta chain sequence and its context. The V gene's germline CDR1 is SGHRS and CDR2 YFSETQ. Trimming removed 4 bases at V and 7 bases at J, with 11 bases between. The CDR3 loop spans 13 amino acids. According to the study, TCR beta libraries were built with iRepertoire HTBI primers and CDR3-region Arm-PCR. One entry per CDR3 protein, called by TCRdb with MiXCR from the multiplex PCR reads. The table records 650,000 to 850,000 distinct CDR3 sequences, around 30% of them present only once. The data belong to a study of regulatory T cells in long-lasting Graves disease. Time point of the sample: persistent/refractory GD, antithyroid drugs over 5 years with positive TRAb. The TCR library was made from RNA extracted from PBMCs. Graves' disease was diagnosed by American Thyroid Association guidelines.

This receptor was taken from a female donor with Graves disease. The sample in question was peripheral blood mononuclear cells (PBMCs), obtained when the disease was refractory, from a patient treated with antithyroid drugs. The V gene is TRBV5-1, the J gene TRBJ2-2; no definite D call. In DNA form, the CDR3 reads TGCGCCAGCAGCCAAACTACCCGCGGGGAGCTGTTTTTT. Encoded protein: CASSQTTRGELFF. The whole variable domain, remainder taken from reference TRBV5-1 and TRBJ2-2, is KAGVTQTPRYLIKTRGQQVTLSCSPISGHRSVSWYQQTPGQGLQFLFEYFSETQRNKGNFPGRFSGRQFSNSRSEMNVSTLELGDSALYLCASSQTTRGELFFGEGSRLTVL.